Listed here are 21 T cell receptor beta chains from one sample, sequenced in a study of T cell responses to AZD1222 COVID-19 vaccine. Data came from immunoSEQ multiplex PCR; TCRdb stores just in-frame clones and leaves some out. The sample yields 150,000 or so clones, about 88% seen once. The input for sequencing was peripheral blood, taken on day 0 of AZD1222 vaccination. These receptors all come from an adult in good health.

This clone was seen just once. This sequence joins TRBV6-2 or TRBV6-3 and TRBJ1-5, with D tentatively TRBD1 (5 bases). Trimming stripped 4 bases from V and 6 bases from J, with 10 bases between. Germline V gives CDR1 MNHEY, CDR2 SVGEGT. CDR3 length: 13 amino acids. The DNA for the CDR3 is TGTGCCAGCAGTTTTGGGGGTGGTCAGCCCCAGCATTTT. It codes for CASSFGGGQPQHF.

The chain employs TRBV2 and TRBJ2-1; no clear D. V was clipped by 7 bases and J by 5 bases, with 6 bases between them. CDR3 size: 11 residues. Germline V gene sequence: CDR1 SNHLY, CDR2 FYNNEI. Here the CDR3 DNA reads TGTGCCAGCAACCCCAACAATGAGCAGTTCTTC. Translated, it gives CASNPNNEQFF.

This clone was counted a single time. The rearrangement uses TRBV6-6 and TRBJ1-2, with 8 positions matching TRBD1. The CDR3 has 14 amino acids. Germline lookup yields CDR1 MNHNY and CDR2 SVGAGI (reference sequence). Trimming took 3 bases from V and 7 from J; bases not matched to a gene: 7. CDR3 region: CASSYRGQEGGYTF. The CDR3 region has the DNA TGTGCCAGCAGTTATAGGGGACAGGAAGGTGGCTACACCTTC.

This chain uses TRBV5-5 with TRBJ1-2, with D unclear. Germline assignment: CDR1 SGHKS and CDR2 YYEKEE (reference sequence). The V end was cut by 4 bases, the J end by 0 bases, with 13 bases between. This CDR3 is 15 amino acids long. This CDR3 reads CASSLRPEANYGYTF. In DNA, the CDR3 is TGTGCCAGCAGCCTCCGACCGGAAGCTAACTATGGCTACACCTTC. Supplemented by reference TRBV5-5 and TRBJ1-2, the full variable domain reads DAGVTQSPTHLIKTRGQQVTLRCSPISGHKSVSWYQQVLGQGPQFIFQYYEKEERGRGNFPDRFSARQFPNYSSELNVNALLLGDSALYLCASSLRPEANYGYTFGSGTRLTVV.

In nucleotides, the CDR3 is TGTGCCAGCAGATATATGACAGGGGTTAGGTATCGAAGTAATGAAAAACTGTTTTTT. This translates into CASRYMTGVRYRSNEKLFF. This sequence joins TRBV2 and TRBJ1-4, with TRBD1 identical over 8 bases. This CDR3 is 19 amino acids long. Germline lookup yields CDR1 SNHLY and CDR2 FYNNEI. J gave up 4 bases and V 6 bases, and 19 bases lay outside the gene matches.

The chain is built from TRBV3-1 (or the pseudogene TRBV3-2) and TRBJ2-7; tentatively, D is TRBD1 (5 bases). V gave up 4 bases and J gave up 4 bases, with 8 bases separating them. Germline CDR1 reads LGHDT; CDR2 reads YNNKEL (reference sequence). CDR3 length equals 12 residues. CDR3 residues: CASSPGPYEQYF. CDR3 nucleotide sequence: TGTGCCAGCAGCCCAGGGCCTTACGAGCAGTACTTC.

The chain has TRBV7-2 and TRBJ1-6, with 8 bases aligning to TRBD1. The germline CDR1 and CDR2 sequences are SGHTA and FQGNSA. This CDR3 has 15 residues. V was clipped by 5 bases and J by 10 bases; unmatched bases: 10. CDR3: CASSAYQGAGSPLHF. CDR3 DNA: TGTGCCAGCAGCGCCTACCAGGGGGCGGGGTCACCCCTCCACTTT.

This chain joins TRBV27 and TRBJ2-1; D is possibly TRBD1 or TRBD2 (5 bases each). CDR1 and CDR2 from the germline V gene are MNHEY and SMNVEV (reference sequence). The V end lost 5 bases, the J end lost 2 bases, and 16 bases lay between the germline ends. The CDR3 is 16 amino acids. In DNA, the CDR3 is TGTGCCAGCAGTCCATCAAGGGACCTTGCCTACAATGAGCAGTTCTTC. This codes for CASSPSRDLAYNEQFF.

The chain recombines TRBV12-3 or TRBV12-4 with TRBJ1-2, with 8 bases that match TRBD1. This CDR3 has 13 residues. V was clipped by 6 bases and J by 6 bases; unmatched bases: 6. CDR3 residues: CASSPTGVNGYTF. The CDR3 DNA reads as TGTGCCAGCAGCCCGACAGGGGTAAATGGCTACACCTTC.

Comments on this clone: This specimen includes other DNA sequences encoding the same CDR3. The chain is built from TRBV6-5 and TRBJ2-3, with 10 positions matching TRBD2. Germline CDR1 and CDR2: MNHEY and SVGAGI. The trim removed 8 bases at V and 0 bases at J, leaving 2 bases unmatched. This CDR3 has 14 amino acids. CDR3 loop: CASRTSGSTDTQYF. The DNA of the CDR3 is TGTGCCAGCCGGACTAGCGGTAGCACAGATACGCAGTATTTT.

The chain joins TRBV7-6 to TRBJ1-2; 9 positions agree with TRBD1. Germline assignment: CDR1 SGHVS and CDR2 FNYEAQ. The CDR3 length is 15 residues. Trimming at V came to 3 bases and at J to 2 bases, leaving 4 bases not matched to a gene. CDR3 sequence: CASSFGTGTNYGYTF. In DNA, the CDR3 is TGTGCCAGCAGCTTCGGGACAGGGACCAACTATGGCTACACCTTC.

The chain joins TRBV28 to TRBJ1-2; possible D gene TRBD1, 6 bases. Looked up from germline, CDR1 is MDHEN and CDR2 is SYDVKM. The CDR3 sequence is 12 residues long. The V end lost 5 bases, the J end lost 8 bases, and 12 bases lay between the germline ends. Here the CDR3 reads CASSERDNGYTF. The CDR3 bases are TGTGCCAGCAGTGAAAGGGACAACGGCTACACCTTC.

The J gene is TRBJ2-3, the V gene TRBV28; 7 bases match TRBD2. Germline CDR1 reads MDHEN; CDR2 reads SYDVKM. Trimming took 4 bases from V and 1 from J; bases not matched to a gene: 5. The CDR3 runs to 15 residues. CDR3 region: CASSYGRSRTDTQYF. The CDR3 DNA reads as TGTGCCAGCAGTTACGGGAGGTCCCGCACAGATACGCAGTATTTT.

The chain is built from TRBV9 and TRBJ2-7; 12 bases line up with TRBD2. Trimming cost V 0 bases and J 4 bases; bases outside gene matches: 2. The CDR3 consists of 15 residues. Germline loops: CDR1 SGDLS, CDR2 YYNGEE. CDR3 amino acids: CASSVAGTSGYEQYF. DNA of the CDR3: TGTGCCAGCAGCGTAGCTGGGACTAGCGGGTACGAGCAGTACTTC.

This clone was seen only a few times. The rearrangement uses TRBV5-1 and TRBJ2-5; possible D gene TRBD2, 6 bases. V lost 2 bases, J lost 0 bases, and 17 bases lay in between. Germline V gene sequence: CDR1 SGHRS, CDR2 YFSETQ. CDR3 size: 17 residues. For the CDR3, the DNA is TGCGCCAGCAGCTTCCAACCACTAGCAGCGTACCAAGAGACCCAGTACTTC. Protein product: CASSFQPLAAYQETQYF.

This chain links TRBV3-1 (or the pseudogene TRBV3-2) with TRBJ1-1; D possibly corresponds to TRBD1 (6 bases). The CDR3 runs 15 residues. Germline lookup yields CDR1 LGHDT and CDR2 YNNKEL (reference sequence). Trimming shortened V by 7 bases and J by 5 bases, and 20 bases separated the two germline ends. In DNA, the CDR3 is TGTGCCAGCATCAACATCGGGAGGGGGGGTACTGAAGCTTTCTTT. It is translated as CASINIGRGGTEAFF.

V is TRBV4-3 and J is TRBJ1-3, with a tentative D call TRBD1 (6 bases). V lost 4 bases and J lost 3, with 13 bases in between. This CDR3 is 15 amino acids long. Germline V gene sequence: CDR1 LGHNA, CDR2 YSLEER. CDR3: CASSLDLQGGNTIYF. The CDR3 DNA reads TGCGCCAGCAGCCTCGACTTACAGGGTGGAAACACCATATATTTT.

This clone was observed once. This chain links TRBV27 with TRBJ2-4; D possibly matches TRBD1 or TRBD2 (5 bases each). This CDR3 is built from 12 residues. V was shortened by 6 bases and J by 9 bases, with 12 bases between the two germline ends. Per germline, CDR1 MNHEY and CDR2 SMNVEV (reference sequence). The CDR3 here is CASRGPVGIQYF. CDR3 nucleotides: TGTGCCAGCAGGGGACCGGTTGGCATTCAGTACTTC.

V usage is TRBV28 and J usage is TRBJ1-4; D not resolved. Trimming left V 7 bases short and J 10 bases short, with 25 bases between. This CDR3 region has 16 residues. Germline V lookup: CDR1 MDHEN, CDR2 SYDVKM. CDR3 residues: CASTPPRTLYSGKLFF. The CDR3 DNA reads TGTGCCAGCACCCCTCCTCGTACACTCTATTCGGGAAAACTGTTTTTT.

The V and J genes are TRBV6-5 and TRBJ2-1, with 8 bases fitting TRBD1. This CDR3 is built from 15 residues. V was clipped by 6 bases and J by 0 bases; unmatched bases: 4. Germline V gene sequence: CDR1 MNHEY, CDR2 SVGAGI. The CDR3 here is CASRVGTGSYNEQFF. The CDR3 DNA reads TGTGCCAGCAGAGTGGGGACAGGCTCCTACAATGAGCAGTTCTTC.

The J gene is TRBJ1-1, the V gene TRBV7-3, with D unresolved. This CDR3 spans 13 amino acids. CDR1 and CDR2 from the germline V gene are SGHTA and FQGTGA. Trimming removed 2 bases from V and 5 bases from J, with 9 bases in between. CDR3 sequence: CASSLWQTTEAFF. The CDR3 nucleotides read TGTGCCAGCAGCTTATGGCAAACTACTGAAGCTTTCTTT.